Below, one T cell receptor (beta chain) is given with its context. The antigen it binds to is not known. Per-nucleotide qualities are absent, and no much larger clonotype sits a single base away. The source of the sample is a study of blood T cell repertoires in COVID-19 (dated by TCRdb to about 2020). Describing the broader study: Samples from collaborators originated in the United States, Italy and Spain and spanned both the acute and convalescent phases of COVID-19. The dataset comprised deeply sampled blood TCRbeta repertoires from subjects exposed to, actively infected with, or recovered from COVID-19. The prospective study material was composed of cDNA or gDNA derived from T cells, B-cell-depleted T cells, or PBMCs. The repertoires were made available in a free public database intended to serve as a resource for research on the immune response to SARS-CoV-2. Samples were obtained from the ongoing ImmuneRACE study (first 160 participants) and from 1,254 subjects provided by 6 global collaborators. Where HLA class I and class II types were available, the types were taken from metadata supplied by the sample provider, not from assay-based typing. Sample metadata almost always included a de-identified subject ID, COVID-19 status, age in years and sex.

In the germline V gene, CDR1 corresponds to MGHDK and CDR2 to SYGVNS. Trimming costs V 2 bases and J 1 base, and their ends lie 11 bases apart. From the cysteine up to the phenylalanine, the CDR3 has a length of 15 residues. Only the CDR3 DNA stays, 45 bases, in frame from base 1. Participants in the prospective study were aged roughly 18 to 100 years, lived in 20 to 30 United States geographic areas, and enrolled through a virtual design. To assign participants to cohorts, the prospective study relied on clinical history that participants themselves reported in a screening survey and a study questionnaire. For ImmuneRACE Cohort 3, a participant was defined as recovered based on two consecutive negative NP/OP PCR tests, clearance by a healthcare professional, or resolution of symptoms. Mobile phlebotomists in the prospective study collected whole blood, serum and a nasopharyngeal or oropharyngeal swab from every participant. Additional blood draws and questionnaires over a roughly two-month period could optionally be provided by prospective study participants. Prospective study blood samples were shipped either frozen or at room temperature before DNA extraction.

The study at large found these results: The quantity of clinical and demographic metadata differed by source and by participant and was supplied without curation.

TCRbeta CDR3 regions were amplified from genomic DNA using the immunoSEQ Assay, a bias-controlled multiplex PCR. In the authors' own workflow: The number of nucleated cells in each sample was estimated by amplification of reference gene primers within the assay. Sequence reads were collapsed and filtered to measure the absolute abundance of every unique TCRbeta CDR3 rearrangement. Productive Simpson clonality was computed per sample as the square root of Simpson's diversity index over productive rearrangements. TCRdb retrieved this table from immuneACCESS and kept in-frame rearrangements only. Not all clones are present; in checked studies, unresolved V genes account for under half, and no reason is known for the remainder. That table furnishes V, J and clone size, whereas the DNA furnished D and trimming. This sample lists around 240,000 clones; approximately 83% were detected once. The ten most abundant clones make up approximately 2% of the sample.

The chain is assembled from TRBV25-1 and TRBJ1-1; the D gene assignment is ambiguous. The sample taken for sequencing was PBMCs or T cells enriched from blood (not recorded which). The origin of this receptor is a woman aged 45-60 years who had recovered from COVID-19. The bases are TGTGCCAGCAGTGAAAACGATCGCGGGAACACTGAAGCTTTCTTT. Translated, this gives CASSENDRGNTEAFF. The entire variable domain, with the stretches around the CDR3 drawn from the reference TRBV25-1 and TRBJ1-1 proteins, is EADIYQTPRYLVIGTGKKITLECSQTMGHDKMYWYQQDPGMELHLIHYSYGVNSTEKGDLSSESTVSRIRTEHFPLTLESARPSHTSQYLCASSENDRGNTEAFFGQGTRLTVV.